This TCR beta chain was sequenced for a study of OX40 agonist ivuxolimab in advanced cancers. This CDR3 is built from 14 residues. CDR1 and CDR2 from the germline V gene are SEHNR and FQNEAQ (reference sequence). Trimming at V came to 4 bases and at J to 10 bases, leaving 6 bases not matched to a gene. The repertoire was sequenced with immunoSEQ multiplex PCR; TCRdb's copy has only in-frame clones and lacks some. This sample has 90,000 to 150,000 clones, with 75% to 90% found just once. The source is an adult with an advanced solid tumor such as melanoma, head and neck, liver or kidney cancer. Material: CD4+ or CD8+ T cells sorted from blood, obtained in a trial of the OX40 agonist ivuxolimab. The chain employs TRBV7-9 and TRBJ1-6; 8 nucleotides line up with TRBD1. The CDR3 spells CASSSRQGRSPLHF. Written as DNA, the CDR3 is TGTGCCAGCAGCTCCCGACAGGGGCGATCACCCCTCCACTTT.